This T cell receptor (beta chain) was retrieved from a study of blood T cell repertoires in COVID-19. This CDR3 is built from 13 residues. After removal of 6 bases from V and 4 bases from J, the junction contained 5 bases not matched to a gene. Per germline, CDR1 KGHSH and CDR2 LQKENI. Libraries were prepared by immunoSEQ multiplex PCR; TCRdb keeps only in-frame clonotypes and omits some of them. The table includes roughly 250,000 clones, approximately 86% detected once. Those who participated ranged in age from about 18 to 89 years and resided in about two dozen US areas. V gene TRBV18 combines with J gene TRBJ2-5; 7 positions match TRBD1. Material for sequencing was PBMCs or T cells enriched from blood (not recorded which). The sequence came from a middle-aged woman with acute COVID-19. The CDR3 protein is CASSPDRAETQYF. CDR3 DNA sequence: TGTGCCAGCTCTCCCGACAGGGCAGAGACCCAGTACTTC.